The sequence of this TCR beta chain was determined in a study of T cells in localized non-small cell lung cancer. CDR1 is GTSNPN, CDR2 SVGIG, per germline (reference sequence). CDR3 length equals 11 residues. With 5 bases removed from V and 9 bases from J, the gap between germline ends came to 12 bases. About this clone itself: Its cognate antigen is unknown.

TCRdb's copy holds only in-frame clones and misses some; the assay was immunoSEQ multiplex PCR. The sample lists around 41,000 clones; around nine tenths were seen once. Study-wide points: The highest T cell clonality was in uninvolved adjacent lung, above tumor. The appearance of a median about 60 of the top 100 tumor clones was seen in adjacent lung. Heterogeneity within the tumor remains possible, as just one region underwent sequencing. Overall survival was longer when the density of T cells in the blood was higher.

The genes are TRBV30 and TRBJ2-3; TRBD1 or TRBD2 may be the D gene (5 bases each). The sequence was obtained from an older female donor with stage I squamous cell lung carcinoma. Sample: peripheral blood, taken before any cancer treatment. CDR3 sequence reads: CAWGGQATQYF. CDR3 nucleotides: TGTGCCTGGGGGGGTCAAGCCACGCAGTATTTT.